This T cell receptor beta chain was profiled in a study of CD8 T cells in Susac syndrome. Roughly 0.45 to 1 ug RNA was reverse transcribed with random hexamers. Amplification of the TCR beta CDR3 was carried out by immunoSEQ multiplex PCR, which spanned a total of 54 Vbeta and 13 Jbeta segments. TCRdb itself ran the immunoSEQ multiplex PCR reads through MiXCR, one entry per CDR3 protein. Of around 200,000 distinct CDR3 sequences listed, approximately 95% are singletons. The CDR3 covers 14 residues. The V gene lost 3 bases and the J gene lost 0 bases, with 8 bases spanning the gap. The controls, all healthy donors, were matched for age and sex. Negative isolation was used for CD8+ and CD4+ T cells and FACS enrichment for TEMRA cells.

The material sequenced was CD4+ T cells from PBMCs. The chain employs TRBV12-3 or TRBV12-4 and TRBJ1-1; a weak D match, TRBD1 (5 bases). The sequence was obtained from a human donor in good health. This CDR3 reads CASSFGGVNTEAFF. The DNA of the CDR3 is TGTGCCAGCAGTTTTGGGGGAGTGAACACTGAAGCTTTCTTT.